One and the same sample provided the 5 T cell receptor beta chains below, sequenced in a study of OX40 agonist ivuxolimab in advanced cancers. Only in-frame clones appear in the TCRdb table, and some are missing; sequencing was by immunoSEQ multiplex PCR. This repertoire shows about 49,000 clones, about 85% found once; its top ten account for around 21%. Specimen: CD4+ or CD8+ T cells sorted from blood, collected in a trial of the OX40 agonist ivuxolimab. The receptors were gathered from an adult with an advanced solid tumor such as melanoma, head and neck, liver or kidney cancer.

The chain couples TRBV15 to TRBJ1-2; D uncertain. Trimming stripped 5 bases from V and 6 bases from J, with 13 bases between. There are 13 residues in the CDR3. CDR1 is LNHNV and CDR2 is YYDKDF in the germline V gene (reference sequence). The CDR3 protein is CATSYQDGNGYTF. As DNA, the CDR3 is TGTGCCACCAGCTACCAGGACGGAAATGGCTACACCTTC. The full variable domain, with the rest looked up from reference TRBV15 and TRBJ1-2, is DAMVIQNPRYQVTQFGKPVTLSCSQTLNHNVMYWYQQKSSQAPKLLFHYYDKDFNNEADTPDNFQSRRPNTSFCFLDIRSPGLGDTAMYLCATSYQDGNGYTFGSGTRLTVV.

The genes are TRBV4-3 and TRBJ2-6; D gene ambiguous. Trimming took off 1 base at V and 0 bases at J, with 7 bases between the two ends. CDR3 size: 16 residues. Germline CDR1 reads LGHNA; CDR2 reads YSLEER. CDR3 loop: CASSQAWSSGANVLTF. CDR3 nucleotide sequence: TGCGCCAGCAGCCAAGCTTGGAGCTCTGGGGCCAACGTCCTGACTTTC.

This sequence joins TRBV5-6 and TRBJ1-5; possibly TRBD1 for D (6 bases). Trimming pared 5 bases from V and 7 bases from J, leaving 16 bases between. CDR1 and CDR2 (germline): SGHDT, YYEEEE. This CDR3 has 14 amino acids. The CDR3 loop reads CASSFSGGSQPQHF. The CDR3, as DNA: TGTGCCAGCAGTTTTAGCGGGGGCTCCCAGCCCCAGCATTTT.

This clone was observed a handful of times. The CDR3, as DNA: TGTGCCAGCAGTCGGGACGTAGGCGGGGAGCTGTTTTTT. This sequence encodes CASSRDVGGELFF. J is TRBJ2-2 and V is TRBV7-9, with D perhaps being TRBD1 or TRBD2 (5 bases each). This CDR3 is 13 amino acids long. CDR1 is SEHNR, CDR2 FQNEAQ, per germline (reference sequence). Between the trimmed V and J ends, which lost 6 bases and 7 bases, there was a span of 12 bases.

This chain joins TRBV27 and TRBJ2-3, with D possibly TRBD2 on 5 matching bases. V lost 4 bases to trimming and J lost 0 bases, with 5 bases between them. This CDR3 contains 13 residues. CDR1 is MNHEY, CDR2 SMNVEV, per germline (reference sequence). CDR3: CASSSGSTDTQYF. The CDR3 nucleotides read TGTGCCAGCAGTTCGGGAAGCACAGATACGCAGTATTTT.